A few counts support the clone carrying this TCR beta chain. The data originate from a study of blood T cell repertoires in COVID-19. Sequencing used immunoSEQ multiplex PCR; TCRdb keeps in-frame clones, though not all of them. This table holds 150,000 to 200,000 clones, 80% found once. Someone with COVID-19 had been met by exposed participants within 2 weeks before study entry. The sample consisted of PBMCs or T cells enriched from blood (not recorded which). The TCR comes from a man between 60 and 70 years old who had been exposed to COVID-19.

The CDR3 DNA reads TGTGCCAGTAGGGACAGCGTGTTAAATAGCAATCAGCCCCAGCATTTT. It encodes CASRDSVLNSNQPQHF. The V gene is TRBV19, the J gene TRBJ1-5, with a tentative D call TRBD1 (6 bases). V was shortened by 6 bases and J by 0 bases, with 15 bases between the two germline ends. The CDR3 covers 16 residues. The germline V gene encodes CDR1 LNHDA and CDR2 SQIVND (reference sequence).